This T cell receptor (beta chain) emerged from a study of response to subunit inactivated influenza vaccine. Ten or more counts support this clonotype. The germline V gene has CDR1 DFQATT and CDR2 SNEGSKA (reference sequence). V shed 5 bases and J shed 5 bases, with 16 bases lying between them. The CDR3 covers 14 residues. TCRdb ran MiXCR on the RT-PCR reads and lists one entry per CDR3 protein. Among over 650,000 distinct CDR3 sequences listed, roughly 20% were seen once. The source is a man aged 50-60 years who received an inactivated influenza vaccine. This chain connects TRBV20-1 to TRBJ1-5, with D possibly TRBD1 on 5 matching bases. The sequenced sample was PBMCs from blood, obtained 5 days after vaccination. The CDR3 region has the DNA TGCAGTGCTGCCAAAGACAGCCTAGATCAGCCCCAGCATTTT. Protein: CSAAKDSLDQPQHF.